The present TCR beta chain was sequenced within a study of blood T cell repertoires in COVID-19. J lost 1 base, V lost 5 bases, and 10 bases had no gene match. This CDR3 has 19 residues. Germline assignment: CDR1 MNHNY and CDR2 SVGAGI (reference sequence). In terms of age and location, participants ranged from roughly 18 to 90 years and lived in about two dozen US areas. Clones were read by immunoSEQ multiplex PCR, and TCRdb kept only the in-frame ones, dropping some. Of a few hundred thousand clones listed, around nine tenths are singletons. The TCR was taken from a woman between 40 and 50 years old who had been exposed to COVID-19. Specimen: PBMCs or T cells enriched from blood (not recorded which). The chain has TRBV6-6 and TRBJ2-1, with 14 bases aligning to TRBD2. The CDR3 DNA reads TGTGCCAGCAGTCGATCTGGGACTAGCGGGAGCAAGTCCTACAATGAGCAGTTCTTC. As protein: CASSRSGTSGSKSYNEQFF.